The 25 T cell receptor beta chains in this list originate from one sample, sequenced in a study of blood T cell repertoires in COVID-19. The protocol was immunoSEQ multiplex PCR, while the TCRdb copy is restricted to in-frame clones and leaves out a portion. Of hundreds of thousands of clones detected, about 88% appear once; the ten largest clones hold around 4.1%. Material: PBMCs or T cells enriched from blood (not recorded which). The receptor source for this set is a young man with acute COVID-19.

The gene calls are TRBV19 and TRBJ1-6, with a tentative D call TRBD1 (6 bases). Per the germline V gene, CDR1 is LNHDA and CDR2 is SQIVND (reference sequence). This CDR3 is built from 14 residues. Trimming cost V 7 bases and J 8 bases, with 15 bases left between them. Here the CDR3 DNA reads TGTGCCAGTACCCAACAGGGATTGTATTCACCCCTCCACTTT. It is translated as CASTQQGLYSPLHF.

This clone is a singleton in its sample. This CDR3 reads CSAGDRTQHF. The CDR3 coding sequence is TGCAGCGCCGGGGACAGAACCCAGCATTTT. V is TRBV29-1 and J is TRBJ1-5, with 7 bases identical to TRBD1. This CDR3 contains 10 residues. Germline CDR1 reads SQVTM; CDR2 reads ANQGSEA. V dropped 7 bases and J dropped 11; count of bases not matched to a gene: 5.

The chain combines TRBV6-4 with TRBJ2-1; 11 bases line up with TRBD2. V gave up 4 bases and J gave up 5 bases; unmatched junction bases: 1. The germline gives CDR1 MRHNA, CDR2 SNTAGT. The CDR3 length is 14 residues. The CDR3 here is CASSAGLADNEQFF. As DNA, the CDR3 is TGTGCCAGCAGTGCGGGACTAGCGGACAATGAGCAGTTCTTC.

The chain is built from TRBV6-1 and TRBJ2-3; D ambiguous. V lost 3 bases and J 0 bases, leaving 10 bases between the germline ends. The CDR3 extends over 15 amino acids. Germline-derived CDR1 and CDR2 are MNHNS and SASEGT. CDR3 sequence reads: CASSEQVMSTDTQYF. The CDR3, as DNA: TGTGCCAGCAGTGAGCAGGTTATGAGCACAGATACGCAGTATTTT.

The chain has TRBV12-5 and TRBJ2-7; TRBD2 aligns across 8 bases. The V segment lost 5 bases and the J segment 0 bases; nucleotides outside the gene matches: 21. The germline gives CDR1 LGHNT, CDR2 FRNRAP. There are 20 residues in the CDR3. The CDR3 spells CASGPVPGVAGYWSSYEQYV. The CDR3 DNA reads TGTGCTAGTGGTCCCGTCCCTGGGGTAGCGGGGTACTGGAGCTCCTACGAGCAGTACGTC.

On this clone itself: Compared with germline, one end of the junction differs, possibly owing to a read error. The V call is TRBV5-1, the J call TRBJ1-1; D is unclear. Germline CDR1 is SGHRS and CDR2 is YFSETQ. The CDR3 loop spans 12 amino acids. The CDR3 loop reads CATTYLSSELEF. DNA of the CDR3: TGTGCCACCACTTATTTGTCATCCGAACTCGAATTT.

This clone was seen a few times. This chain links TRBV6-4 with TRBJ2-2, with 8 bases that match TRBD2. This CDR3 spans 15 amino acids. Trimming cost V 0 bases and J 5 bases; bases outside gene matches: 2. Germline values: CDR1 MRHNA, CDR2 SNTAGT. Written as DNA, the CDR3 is TGTGCCAGCAGTGACTCCTCTAGCGGGACCGGGGAGCTGTTTTTT. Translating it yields CASSDSSSGTGELFF.

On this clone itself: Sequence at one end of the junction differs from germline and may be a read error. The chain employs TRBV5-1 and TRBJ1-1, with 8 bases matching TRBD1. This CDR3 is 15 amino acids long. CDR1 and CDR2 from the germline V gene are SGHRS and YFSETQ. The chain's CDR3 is CASSLSGTGNTEAFF. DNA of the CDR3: TGTGCCAGCAGCTTGTCCGGGACAGGGAACACTGAAGCTTTCTTT.

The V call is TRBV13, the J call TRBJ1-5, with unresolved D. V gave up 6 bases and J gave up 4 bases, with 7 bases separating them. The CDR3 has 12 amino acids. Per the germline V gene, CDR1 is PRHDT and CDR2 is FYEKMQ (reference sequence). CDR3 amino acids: CASSRRNQPQHF. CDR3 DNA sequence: TGTGCCAGCAGTAGGAGAAATCAGCCCCAGCATTTT.

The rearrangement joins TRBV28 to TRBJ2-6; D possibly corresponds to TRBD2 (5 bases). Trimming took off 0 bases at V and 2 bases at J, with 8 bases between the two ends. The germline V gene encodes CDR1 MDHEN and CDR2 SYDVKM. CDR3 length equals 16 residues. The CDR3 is CASSLWGEAGANVLTF. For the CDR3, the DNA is TGTGCCAGCAGTTTATGGGGAGAGGCTGGGGCCAACGTCCTGACTTTC.

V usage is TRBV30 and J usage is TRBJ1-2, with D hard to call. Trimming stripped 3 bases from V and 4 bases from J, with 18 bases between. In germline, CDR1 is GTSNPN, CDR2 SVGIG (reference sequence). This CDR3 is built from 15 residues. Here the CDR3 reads CAWSRTLGGSYGYTF. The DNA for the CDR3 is TGTGCCTGGAGCCGTACCCTGGGAGGGAGCTATGGCTACACCTTC.

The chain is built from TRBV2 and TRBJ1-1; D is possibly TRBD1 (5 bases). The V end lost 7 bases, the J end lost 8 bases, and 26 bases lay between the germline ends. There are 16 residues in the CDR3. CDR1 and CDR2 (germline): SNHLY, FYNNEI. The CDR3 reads CASTHGLGTKTVEAFF. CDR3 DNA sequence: TGTGCCAGCACCCACGGTTTAGGAACTAAGACAGTCGAAGCTTTCTTT.

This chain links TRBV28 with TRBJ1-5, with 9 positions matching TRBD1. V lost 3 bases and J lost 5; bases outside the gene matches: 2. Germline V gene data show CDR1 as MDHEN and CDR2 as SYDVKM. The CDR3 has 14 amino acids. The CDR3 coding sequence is TGTGCCAGCAGTTTGGGACAGGGATATCAGCCCCAGCATTTT. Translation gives CASSLGQGYQPQHF. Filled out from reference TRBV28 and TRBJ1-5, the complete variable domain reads DVKVTQSSRYLVKRTGEKVFLECVQDMDHENMFWYRQDPGLGLRLIYFSYDVKMKEKGDIPEGYSVSREKKERFSLILESASTNQTSMYLCASSLGQGYQPQHFGDGTRLSIL.

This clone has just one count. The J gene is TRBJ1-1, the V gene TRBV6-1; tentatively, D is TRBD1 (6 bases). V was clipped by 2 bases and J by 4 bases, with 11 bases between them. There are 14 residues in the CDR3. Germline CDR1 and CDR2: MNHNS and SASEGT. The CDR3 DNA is TGTGCCAGCAGTGAACAGGGGCTGAGCACTGAAGCTTTCTTT. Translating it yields CASSEQGLSTEAFF.

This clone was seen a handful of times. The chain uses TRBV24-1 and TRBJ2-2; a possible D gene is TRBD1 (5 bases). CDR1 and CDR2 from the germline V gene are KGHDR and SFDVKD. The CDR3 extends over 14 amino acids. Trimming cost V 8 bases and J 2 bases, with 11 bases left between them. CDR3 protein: CATKGAPNTGELFF. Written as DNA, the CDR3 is TGTGCCACCAAAGGGGCCCCAAACACCGGGGAGCTGTTTTTT.

The DNA for the CDR3 is TGCAGCGGTGGACAGAACTATGGCTACACCTTC. This translates into CSGGQNYGYTF. The chain employs TRBV29-1 and TRBJ1-2, with D perhaps matching TRBD1 (6 bases). This CDR3 region has 11 residues. Per the germline V gene, CDR1 is SQVTM and CDR2 is ANQGSEA. Trimming removed 7 bases from V and 2 bases from J, with 8 bases in between.

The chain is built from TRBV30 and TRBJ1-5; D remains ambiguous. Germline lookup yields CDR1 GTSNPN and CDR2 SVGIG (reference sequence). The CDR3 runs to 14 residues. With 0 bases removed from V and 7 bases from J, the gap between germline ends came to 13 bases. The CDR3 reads CAWSVTGRRQPQHF. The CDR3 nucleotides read TGTGCCTGGAGTGTAACTGGGAGGAGACAGCCCCAGCATTTT.

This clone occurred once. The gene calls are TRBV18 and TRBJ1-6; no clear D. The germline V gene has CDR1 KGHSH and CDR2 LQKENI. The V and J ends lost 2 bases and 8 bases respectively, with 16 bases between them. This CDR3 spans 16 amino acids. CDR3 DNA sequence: TGTGCCAGCTCACCAGTCGAGACGGGATTTGATTCACCCCTCCACTTT. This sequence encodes CASSPVETGFDSPLHF.

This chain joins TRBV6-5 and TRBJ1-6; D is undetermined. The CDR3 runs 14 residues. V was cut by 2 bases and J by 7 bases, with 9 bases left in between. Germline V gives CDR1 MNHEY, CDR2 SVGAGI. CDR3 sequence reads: CASSYTQENSPLHF. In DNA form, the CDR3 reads TGTGCCAGCAGTTACACTCAGGAAAATTCACCCCTCCACTTT.

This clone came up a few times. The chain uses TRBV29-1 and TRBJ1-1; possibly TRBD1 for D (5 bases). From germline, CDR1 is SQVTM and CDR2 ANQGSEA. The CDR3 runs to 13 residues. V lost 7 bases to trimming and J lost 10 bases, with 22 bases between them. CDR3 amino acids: CSGGRGGETPAFF. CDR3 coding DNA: TGCAGCGGCGGAAGAGGAGGGGAGACTCCAGCTTTCTTT.

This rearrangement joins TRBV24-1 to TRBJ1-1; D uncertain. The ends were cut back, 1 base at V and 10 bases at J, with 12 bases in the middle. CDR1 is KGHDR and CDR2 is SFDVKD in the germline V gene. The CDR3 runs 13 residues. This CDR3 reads CATSDFPNGGAFF. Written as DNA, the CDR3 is TGTGCCACCAGTGATTTTCCAAACGGAGGAGCTTTCTTT.

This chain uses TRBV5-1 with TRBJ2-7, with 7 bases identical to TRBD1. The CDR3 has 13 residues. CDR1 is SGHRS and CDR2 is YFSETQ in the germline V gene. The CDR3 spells CASSFGDRDEQYV. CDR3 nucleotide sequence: TGTGCCAGCAGCTTCGGGGACAGAGACGAGCAGTACGTC.

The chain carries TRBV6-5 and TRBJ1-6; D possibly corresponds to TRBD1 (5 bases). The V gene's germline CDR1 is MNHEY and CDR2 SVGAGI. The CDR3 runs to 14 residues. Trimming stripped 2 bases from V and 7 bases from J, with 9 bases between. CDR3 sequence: CASSYGQINSPLHF. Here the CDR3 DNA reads TGTGCCAGCAGTTACGGACAAATAAATTCACCCCTCCACTTT.

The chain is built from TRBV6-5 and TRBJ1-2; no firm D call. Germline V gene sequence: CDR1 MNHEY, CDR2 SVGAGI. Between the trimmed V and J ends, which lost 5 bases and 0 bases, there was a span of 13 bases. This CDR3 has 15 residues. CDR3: CASSHNRAANYGYTF. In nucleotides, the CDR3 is TGTGCCAGCAGTCATAACAGAGCTGCTAACTATGGCTACACCTTC.

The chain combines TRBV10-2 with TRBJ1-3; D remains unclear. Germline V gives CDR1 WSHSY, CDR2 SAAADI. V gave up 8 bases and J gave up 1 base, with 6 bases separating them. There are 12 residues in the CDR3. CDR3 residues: CASEGSGNTIYF. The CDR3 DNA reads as TGCGCCAGCGAGGGTTCTGGAAACACCATATATTTT.